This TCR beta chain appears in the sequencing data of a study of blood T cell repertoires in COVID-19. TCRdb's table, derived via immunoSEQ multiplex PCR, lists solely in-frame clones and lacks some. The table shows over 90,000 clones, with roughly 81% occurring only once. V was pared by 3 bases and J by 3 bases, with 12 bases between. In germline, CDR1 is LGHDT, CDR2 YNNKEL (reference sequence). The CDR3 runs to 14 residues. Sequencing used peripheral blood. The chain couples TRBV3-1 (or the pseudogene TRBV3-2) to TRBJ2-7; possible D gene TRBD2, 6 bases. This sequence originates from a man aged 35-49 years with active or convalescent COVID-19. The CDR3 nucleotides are TGTGCCAGCAGCCATTTCGGGGGTAACTACGAGCAGTACTTC. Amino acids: CASSHFGGNYEQYF.